Presented here are 17 T cell receptor beta chains from one specimen sequenced in a study of blood T cell repertoires in COVID-19. The protocol was immunoSEQ multiplex PCR, while the TCRdb copy is restricted to in-frame clones and leaves out a portion. The sample has fewer than 300,000 clones; 86% are singletons. Source material: peripheral blood. These receptors all come from a woman aged 25 to 39 with COVID-19, enrolled during active disease.

The rearrangement links TRBV27 to TRBJ1-2, with 9 bases aligning to TRBD1. Germline V lookup: CDR1 MNHEY, CDR2 SMNVEV (reference sequence). Trimming removed 6 bases from V and 7 bases from J; junction bases left unmatched: 15. CDR3 size: 16 residues. The CDR3: CASRSLVVQGAAGYTF. The DNA for the CDR3 is TGTGCCAGCAGAAGTTTAGTGGTACAGGGGGCGGCTGGCTACACCTTC.

The chain is built from TRBV6-1 and TRBJ1-2; D is ambiguous. CDR3 length equals 16 residues. V lost 2 bases and J 7 bases, leaving 20 bases between the germline ends. Germline CDR1 reads MNHNS; CDR2 reads SASEGT. The CDR3 DNA reads as TGTGCCAGCAGTGAAAACCTCCCGGTGTGGTTTCGTGGCTACACCTTC. This translates into CASSENLPVWFRGYTF.

V is TRBV2 and J is TRBJ1-4; tentative D call: TRBD1 (6 bases). The length of the CDR3 is 14 residues. Germline V gene lookup returns CDR1 SNHLY and CDR2 FYNNEI. V lost 4 bases, J lost 4 bases, and 10 bases lay in between. In nucleotides, the CDR3 is TGTGCCAGCAGTGGAAGGGGGAGTAATGAAAAACTGTTTTTT. This encodes CASSGRGSNEKLFF.

This chain joins TRBV9 and TRBJ1-6; a possible D gene is TRBD1 (5 bases). Trimming took off 3 bases at V and 10 bases at J, with 14 bases between the two ends. Germline V gives CDR1 SGDLS, CDR2 YYNGEE. The CDR3 runs 14 residues. The CDR3: CASSEHSRGSPLHF. Written as DNA, the CDR3 is TGTGCCAGCAGCGAACACTCCCGGGGGTCACCCCTCCACTTT.

This chain uses TRBV7-9 with TRBJ2-7; tentatively, D is TRBD1 (6 bases). Per germline, CDR1 SEHNR and CDR2 FQNEAQ (reference sequence). V dropped 1 base and J dropped 2 bases, with 9 bases sitting between them. CDR3 length: 14 amino acids. The CDR3 region is CASSLVQGTYEQYF. DNA for the CDR3: TGTGCCAGCAGCTTAGTACAGGGAACCTACGAGCAGTACTTC.

The chain combines TRBV18 with TRBJ2-5; 12 bases match TRBD2. J was trimmed by 3 bases and V by 0 bases; bases with no gene match: 5. This CDR3 has 17 residues. CDR1 KGHSH and CDR2 LQKENI come from the germline V gene. The CDR3 DNA is TGTGCCAGCTCACCACCGGGTTGGACTAGCGGGGAAGAGACCCAGTACTTC. Amino acid sequence: CASSPPGWTSGEETQYF. Full variable domain (remainder filled in from reference TRBV18 and TRBJ2-5): NAGVMQNPRHLVRRRGQEARLRCSPMKGHSHVYWYRQLPEEGLKFMVYLQKENIIDESGMPKERFSAEFPKEGPSILRIQQVVRGDSAAYFCASSPPGWTSGEETQYFGPGTRLLVL.

The chain links TRBV28 to TRBJ2-7; 10 bases are shared with TRBD1. The germline CDR1 and CDR2 sequences are MDHEN and SYDVKM. J lost 5 bases, V lost 1 base, and 11 bases had no gene match. This CDR3 has 17 residues. The CDR3 region has the DNA TGTGCCAGCAGTTTATTCGGGAATGCGGGACAGGGGAACGAGCAGTACTTC. This sequence encodes CASSLFGNAGQGNEQYF.

The chain couples TRBV13 to TRBJ2-7; weak D call: TRBD2 (6 bases). Germline-derived CDR1 and CDR2 are PRHDT and FYEKMQ (reference sequence). The CDR3 length is 14 residues. The ends were cut back, 3 bases at V and 2 bases at J, with 11 bases in the middle. CDR3 nucleotides: TGTGCCAGCAGCTTGGGGACTTTGGCCTACGAGCAGTACTTC. Amino acid sequence: CASSLGTLAYEQYF.

The rearrangement uses TRBV5-6 and TRBJ2-1; 8 bases map to TRBD2. V was clipped by 2 bases and J by 0 bases; unmatched bases: 4. The CDR3 contains 16 residues. CDR1 and CDR2 from the germline V gene are SGHDT and YYEEEE. As DNA, the CDR3 is TGTGCCAGCAGCTTCGACGGGGGGGCCTCCTACAATGAGCAGTTCTTC. Protein sequence: CASSFDGGASYNEQFF.

The gene calls are TRBV24-1 and TRBJ2-7, with 9 positions matching TRBD1. J was trimmed by 0 bases and V by 3 bases; bases with no gene match: 8. This CDR3 has 17 residues. Germline V gene sequence: CDR1 KGHDR, CDR2 SFDVKD. Here the CDR3 DNA reads TGTGCCACCAGTGATCCCCGACAGGGGGAAAACTCCTACGAGCAGTACTTC. Translated, it gives CATSDPRQGENSYEQYF.

The chain recombines TRBV24-1 with TRBJ1-2; 10 bases agree with TRBD1. Germline V gene lookup returns CDR1 KGHDR and CDR2 SFDVKD. The CDR3 spans 15 residues. With V trimmed by 3 bases and J by 6 bases, 6 bases remained unmatched. The CDR3 DNA sequence: TGTGCCACCAGTGATGGGGACAGGGGAGGCGATGGCTACACCTTC. It is translated as CATSDGDRGGDGYTF.

The genes are TRBV25-1 and TRBJ1-1; 10 nucleotides align to TRBD1. The CDR3 consists of 12 residues. V shed 8 bases and J 6 bases; nucleotides not matched to a gene: 3. Germline values: CDR1 MGHDK, CDR2 SYGVNS. CDR3 residues: CASRTGGSEAFF. DNA for the CDR3: TGTGCCAGCCGGACAGGGGGTTCTGAAGCTTTCTTT.

The chain employs TRBV19 and TRBJ2-1, with D perhaps matching TRBD1 (6 bases). Between the trimmed V and J ends, which lost 6 bases and 10 bases, there was a span of 16 bases. Germline V lookup: CDR1 LNHDA, CDR2 SQIVND (reference sequence). The CDR3 sequence is 13 residues long. CDR3 sequence (DNA): TGTGCCAGTAGCTATAACAGGGACCGGGAGCAGTTCTTC. Translated: CASSYNRDREQFF.

V is TRBV30 and J is TRBJ1-6; D might be TRBD1 (6 bases). Deletions cut 4 bases from V and 9 bases from J, with 13 bases between. From germline, CDR1 is GTSNPN and CDR2 SVGIG (reference sequence). The CDR3 runs 13 residues. Written as DNA, the CDR3 is TGTGCCTGGAAAGACGGGACAACTTCACCCCTCCACTTT. As protein: CAWKDGTTSPLHF.

This chain connects TRBV4-1 to TRBJ2-1, with 7 bases lining up with TRBD2. This CDR3 comprises 16 residues. CDR1 and CDR2 (germline): MGHRA, YSYEKL. V lost 3 bases to trimming and J lost 5 bases; unmatched junction nucleotides: 10. Here the CDR3 DNA reads TGCGCCAGCAGCCAGAACCTCGGGGGGAGGAACAATGAGCAGTTCTTC. It specifies CASSQNLGGRNNEQFF.

V gene TRBV6-2 or TRBV6-3 combines with J gene TRBJ1-2; D is unresolved. V was cut by 0 bases and J by 8 bases, with 22 bases left in between. This CDR3 spans 17 amino acids. Germline V CDR1 and CDR2: MNHEY, SVGEGT. This CDR3 reads CASSYSSGGLSPGGYTF. CDR3 bases: TGTGCCAGCAGTTACTCGAGTGGTGGACTATCTCCGGGAGGCTACACCTTC.

The chain combines TRBV27 with TRBJ2-2, with 11 bases identical to TRBD1. Trimming took 5 bases from V and 3 from J; bases not matched to a gene: 8. CDR3 length equals 17 residues. Germline CDR1 reads MNHEY; CDR2 reads SMNVEV (reference sequence). CDR3 sequence (DNA): TGTGCCAGCAGTCCAATCGAGGGACAGGGGGACACCGGGGAGCTGTTTTTT. It is translated as CASSPIEGQGDTGELFF.